This entry is about one TCR beta chain. Its cognate antigen is unknown. These data are taken from a study of siplizumab effects on memory and regulatory T cells. General study points: There appeared to be greater diversity in naive T cells than in memory cells, and naive T cells seemed major contributors to the alloresponse.

Germline CDR1 MDHEN, CDR2 SYDVKM. Trimming removed 6 bases from V and 5 bases from J, with 13 bases in between. The CDR3 has 13 residues. Assay: immunoSEQ multiplex PCR; the TCRdb copy retains only in-frame clones and omits some. The sample holds approximately 94,000 clones, roughly 95% seen once. This chain links TRBV28 with TRBJ1-1; D not certain. Sequencing was performed on naive CD4+ T cells sorted from blood. This TCR was sampled from a human donor in good health. The CDR3 DNA reads TGTGCCAGCAGCGTAGGAAGGAGGACTGAAGCTTTCTTT. This encodes CASSVGRRTEAFF.